The 22 T cell receptor beta chains listed next were all sequenced from one sample in a study of blood T cell repertoires in COVID-19. TCRdb's table, derived via immunoSEQ multiplex PCR, lists solely in-frame clones and lacks some. The profile shows a few hundred thousand clones, about nine tenths of them singletons. Material: peripheral blood. All receptors come from a woman in her thirties with COVID-19, enrolled during active disease.

This clone came up once. The chain carries TRBV11-3 and TRBJ2-1; 7 nucleotides agree with TRBD1. The length of the CDR3 is 15 residues. The trim removed 5 bases at V and 5 bases at J, leaving 9 bases unmatched. In germline, CDR1 is SGHNT, CDR2 YENEEA. The CDR3 region has the DNA TGTGCCAGCAGCACTCACAGGGGCGCCAACAATGAGCAGTTCTTC. It encodes CASSTHRGANNEQFF.

This clone has a handful of counts. CDR3: CASSAGQGGYGYTF. CDR3 DNA sequence: TGTGCCAGTAGTGCCGGACAGGGAGGCTATGGCTACACCTTC. V and J are TRBV19 and TRBJ1-2; 8 bases match TRBD1. The trim removed 5 bases at V and 4 bases at J, leaving 6 bases unmatched. Germline V gene data show CDR1 as LNHDA and CDR2 as SQIVND (reference sequence). CDR3 length equals 14 residues.

The rearrangement links TRBV5-1 to TRBJ1-2; the D gene is possibly TRBD1 (6 bases). The CDR3 is 14 residues long. With 2 bases removed from V and 2 bases from J, the gap between germline ends came to 10 bases. Germline V gene lookup returns CDR1 SGHRS and CDR2 YFSETQ. CDR3 in amino acids: CASSFGTNNYGYTF. DNA for the CDR3: TGCGCCAGCAGCTTTGGGACAAACAACTATGGCTACACCTTC.

The V and J genes are TRBV14 and TRBJ1-1; no clear D. CDR3 length: 16 residues. Deletions cut 4 bases from V and 6 bases from J, with 21 bases between. Looked up from germline, CDR1 is SGHDN and CDR2 is FVKESK. The CDR3 spells CASSPSPLIPNPEAFF. CDR3 bases: TGTGCCAGCAGCCCTTCCCCACTTATCCCTAACCCTGAAGCTTTCTTT.

This chain connects TRBV6-6 to TRBJ2-5; TRBD2 is a possible D gene (6 bases). Trimming removed 4 bases at V and 1 base at J, with 16 bases between. This CDR3 contains 16 residues. The V gene's germline CDR1 is MNHNY and CDR2 SVGAGI (reference sequence). Written as DNA, the CDR3 is TGTGCCAGCAGTTTCTTCTTCGGGAGCCCCCAAGAGACCCAGTACTTC. Amino acids: CASSFFFGSPQETQYF.

This chain joins TRBV9 and TRBJ1-1, with TRBD1 identical over 7 bases. Germline V gives CDR1 SGDLS, CDR2 YYNGEE. Losses at the gene ends were 4 bases for V and 4 bases for J; bases not matched to a gene: 10. The CDR3 contains 15 residues. The CDR3 protein is CASSPQQGLLTEAFF. CDR3 nucleotide sequence: TGTGCCAGCAGCCCTCAACAGGGGTTGCTCACTGAAGCTTTCTTT.

CDR3 coding DNA: TGTGCCAGCAGTGTGAGTAAGGGGGCGGTCACCGGGGAGCTGTTTTTT. Amino acid sequence: CASSVSKGAVTGELFF. The V call is TRBV6-4, the J call TRBJ2-2, with TRBD1 matching over 7 bases. Germline loops: CDR1 MRHNA, CDR2 SNTAGT. This CDR3 spans 16 amino acids. Germline trimming cut 4 bases from V and 4 bases from J; bases unmatched to any gene: 9.

This chain joins TRBV7-6 and TRBJ1-3; TRBD1 aligns across 8 bases. The CDR3 covers 17 residues. Unmatched junction bases numbered 6, after V lost 2 bases and J lost 0 bases. Per germline, CDR1 SGHVS and CDR2 FNYEAQ. CDR3 residues: CASSLPRTGLSGNTIYF. CDR3 bases: TGTGCCAGCAGCTTACCGAGGACAGGGCTCTCTGGAAACACCATATATTTT. The whole variable domain, filled in from reference TRBV7-6 and TRBJ1-3, reads GAGVSQSPRYKVTKRGQDVALRCDPISGHVSLYWYRQALGQGPEFLTYFNYEAQQDKSGLPNDRFSAERPEGSISTLTIQRTEQRDSAMYRCASSLPRTGLSGNTIYFGEGSWLTVV.

The J gene is TRBJ2-7, the V gene TRBV10-3, with 8 bases matching TRBD2. After removal of 4 bases from V and 0 bases from J, the junction contained 8 bases not matched to a gene. Germline V gene lookup returns CDR1 ENHRY and CDR2 SYGVKD. The CDR3 has 16 residues. DNA for the CDR3: TGTGCCATCAGTGTGAATAGCGGGGCCCTCTCCTACGAGCAGTACTTC. Protein: CAISVNSGALSYEQYF.

Comments on this clone: The same CDR3 is also encoded by other DNA sequences in this sample. V gene TRBV7-2 combines with J gene TRBJ1-5; D uncertain. Trimming shortened V by 5 bases and J by 4 bases, and 12 bases separated the two germline ends. Germline CDR1 and CDR2: SGHTA and FQGNSA. The CDR3 loop spans 14 amino acids. CDR3 DNA: TGTGCCAGCAGCCTCGTGGCGGTTAATCAGCCCCAGCATTTT. This encodes CASSLVAVNQPQHF.

This chain joins TRBV11-2 and TRBJ1-4, with D possibly being TRBD1 (5 bases). The CDR3 consists of 14 residues. Germline V gives CDR1 SGHAT, CDR2 FQNNGV. V lost 2 bases and J 8 bases, leaving 12 bases between the germline ends. DNA of the CDR3: TGTGCCAGCAGCTTAAATTGGGGCCGGGAAAAACTGTTTTTT. This gives the protein CASSLNWGREKLFF.

This chain links TRBV6-2 or TRBV6-3 with TRBJ1-2, with a tentative D call TRBD1 (5 bases). This CDR3 is built from 16 residues. The germline V gene encodes CDR1 MNHEY and CDR2 SVGEGT. Trimming removed 2 bases at V and 3 bases at J, with 16 bases between. The CDR3 sequence: CASSYPPGVGDYGYTF. Here the CDR3 DNA reads TGTGCCAGCAGTTACCCCCCCGGTGTAGGGGACTATGGCTACACCTTC.

The V gene is TRBV19, the J gene TRBJ1-2, with D perhaps TRBD1 (5 bases). V dropped 4 bases and J dropped 0 bases, with 18 bases sitting between them. CDR1 and CDR2 from the germline V gene are LNHDA and SQIVND (reference sequence). This CDR3 is 17 amino acids long. CDR3 loop: CASSKWAATTANYGYTF. The CDR3 DNA is TGTGCCAGTAGTAAATGGGCCGCCACGACAGCTAACTATGGCTACACCTTC.

CDR3 sequence (DNA): TGTGCCAGCAGTTATCGGGAGGGTCATCACTATGGCTACACCTTC. This gives the protein CASSYREGHHYGYTF. The chain employs TRBV6-5 and TRBJ1-2; no firm D call. V lost 3 bases and J lost 3, with 14 bases in between. Germline lookup yields CDR1 MNHEY and CDR2 SVGAGI. The CDR3 runs to 15 residues.

This clone was detected a few times. CDR3 residues: CASSYLTGVEKLFF. The CDR3 DNA reads TGTGCCAGCAGTTATCTCACAGGGGTTGAAAAACTGTTTTTT. The genes are TRBV6-5 and TRBJ1-4; 7 bases are a match to TRBD1. V shed 3 bases, J shed 7 bases, and the junction held 5 bases outside the gene matches. The CDR3 consists of 14 residues. The germline V gene encodes CDR1 MNHEY and CDR2 SVGAGI.

This clone was picked up one time. This chain connects TRBV9 to TRBJ1-2; 11 positions match TRBD1. Germline assignment: CDR1 SGDLS and CDR2 YYNGEE. Trimming removed 2 bases from V and 4 bases from J; junction bases left unmatched: 1. The CDR3 is made up of 14 amino acids. In DNA form, the CDR3 reads TGTGCCAGCAGCGTCGGGACAGGGGGCTATGGCTACACCTTC. It encodes CASSVGTGGYGYTF.

The chain carries TRBV3-1 (or the pseudogene TRBV3-2) and TRBJ1-5; 7 nucleotides align to TRBD1. The ends lost 5 bases at V and 0 bases at J; junction bases unmatched: 1. CDR3 length equals 14 residues. Germline CDR1 is LGHDT and CDR2 is YNNKEL (reference sequence). As DNA, the CDR3 is TGTGCCAGCAGCTACAGGGGTAGCAATCAGCCCCAGCATTTT. Its protein product is CASSYRGSNQPQHF.

The CDR3 nucleotides are TGCGCCAGCAGCCAGGAATACGGGACAGTAAGTTATAGCAATCAGCCCCAGCATTTT. Translated: CASSQEYGTVSYSNQPQHF. The V call is TRBV4-1, the J call TRBJ1-5; 7 bases map to TRBD1. The CDR3 contains 19 residues. Germline V CDR1 and CDR2: MGHRA, YSYEKL. V was pared by 3 bases and J by 0 bases, with 14 bases of the junction left unmatched.

This chain connects TRBV19 to TRBJ1-6; tentative D call: TRBD1 (5 bases). CDR1 and CDR2 (germline): LNHDA, SQIVND (reference sequence). The CDR3 covers 15 residues. V lost 7 bases to trimming and J lost 5 bases, with 15 bases between them. The CDR3 nucleotides read TGTGCCAGTACCGCAGTCGGGGGAAATAATTCACCCCTCCACTTT. This codes for CASTAVGGNNSPLHF.

The V call is TRBV7-2, the J call TRBJ2-5; perhaps TRBD1 as D (6 bases). The V end was cut by 0 bases, the J end by 4 bases, with 9 bases between. Germline CDR1 and CDR2: SGHTA and FQGNSA. This CDR3 is 14 amino acids long. This CDR3 reads CASSLAQGPETQYF. CDR3 DNA sequence: TGTGCCAGCAGCTTAGCCCAGGGGCCAGAGACCCAGTACTTC.

The chain has TRBV4-2 and TRBJ1-5; 9 bases line up with TRBD1. V lost 0 bases to trimming and J lost 4 bases; unmatched junction nucleotides: 4. CDR1 and CDR2 (germline): LGHNA, YNFKEQ. The CDR3 sequence is 16 residues long. CDR3 protein: CASSQDPGTGNQPQHF. CDR3 nucleotide sequence: TGTGCCAGCAGCCAAGACCCCGGGACAGGGAATCAGCCCCAGCATTTT.

The chain recombines TRBV27 with TRBJ2-2; the D gene is possibly TRBD1 (5 bases). The germline V gene has CDR1 MNHEY and CDR2 SMNVEV (reference sequence). This CDR3 has 17 amino acids. Trimming cost V 7 bases and J 1 base, with 19 bases left between them. The CDR3 loop reads CASNHFTGPRNTGELFF. The CDR3 nucleotides are TGTGCCAGCAACCACTTTACAGGCCCCCGGAACACCGGGGAGCTGTTTTTT.